A selection of T cell receptor beta chains follows, all from one sample in a study of beta chain features in type 1 diabetes. Profiled with immunoSEQ multiplex PCR; TCRdb holds only in-frame clones, not every one. The table has about 150,000 clones, roughly 10% seen once; the top ten hold approximately 2%. Sequenced input: central memory CD4+ T cells from blood. Source of these receptors: a man younger than 35 in good health. The CDR3 runs from the conserved cysteine through the conserved F or W. Fields, in order: V gene, clone size, CDR3 length, J gene, D gene, CDR3 protein, CDR3 DNA. The D gene is left open where the match is weak. Clone size is shown for a subset of rows, as once, few, many or a class of expanded clone.

>TRBV7-2|few|14|TRBJ1-5|TRBD1
CASSSGTEVQPQHF
TGTGCCAGCAGCTCCGGGACAGAGGTCCAGCCCCAGCATTTT
>TRBV18|few|14|TRBJ1-2|NA
CASSPTGVNYGYTF
TGTGCCAGCTCACCAACGGGGGTAAACTATGGCTACACCTTC
>TRBV7-9|many|15|TRBJ1-4|TRBD1
CASSTQGARNEKLFF
TGTGCCAGCAGCACACAGGGGGCGCGGAATGAAAAACTGTTTTTT
>TRBV28|NA|14|TRBJ1-1|NA
CASSLSNRYSEAFF
TGTGCCAGCAGTTTATCGAATAGGTACTCAGAAGCTTTCTTT
>TRBV10-3|NA|12|TRBJ2-5|NA
CAIGVAQETQYF
TGTGCCATCGGAGTTGCACAAGAGACCCAGTACTTC
>TRBV4-1|few|14|TRBJ2-1|NA
CASSDRTKFNEQFF
TGCGCCAGCAGCGATCGGACTAAATTCAATGAGCAGTTCTTC
>TRBV6-6|few|15|TRBJ1-6|NA
CASSPPGTRDSPLHF
TGTGCCAGCAGTCCTCCAGGGACTAGAGATTCACCCCTCCACTTT
>TRBV5-1|NA|14|TRBJ1-2|NA
CASSHETESYGYTF
TGCGCCAGCAGCCACGAGACAGAAAGCTATGGCTACACCTTC
>TRBV4-3|NA|17|TRBJ2-3|TRBD2
CASSQSYSGRESDTQYF
TGCGCCAGCAGCCAGTCCTATAGCGGGAGAGAATCAGATACGCAGTATTTT
>TRBV4-3|few|15|TRBJ2-7|TRBD1
CASSQVYRGDGEQYF
TGCGCCAGCAGCCAAGTTTACAGGGGAGACGGCGAGCAGTACTTC